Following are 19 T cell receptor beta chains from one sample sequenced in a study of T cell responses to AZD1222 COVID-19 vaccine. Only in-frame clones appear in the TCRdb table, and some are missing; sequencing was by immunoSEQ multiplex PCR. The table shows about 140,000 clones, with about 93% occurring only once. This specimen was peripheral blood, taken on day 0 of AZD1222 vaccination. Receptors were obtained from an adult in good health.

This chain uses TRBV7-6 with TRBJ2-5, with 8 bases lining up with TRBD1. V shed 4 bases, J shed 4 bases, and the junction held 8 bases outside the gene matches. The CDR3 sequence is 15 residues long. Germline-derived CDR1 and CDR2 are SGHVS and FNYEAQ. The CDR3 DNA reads TGTGCCAGCAGCTCACGGACAGGGTTAGGAGAGACCCAGTACTTC. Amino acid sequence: CASSSRTGLGETQYF.

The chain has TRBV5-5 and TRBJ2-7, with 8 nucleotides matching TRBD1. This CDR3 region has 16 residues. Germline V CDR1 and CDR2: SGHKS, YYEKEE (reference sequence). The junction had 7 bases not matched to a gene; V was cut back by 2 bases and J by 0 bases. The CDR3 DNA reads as TGTGCCAGCAGCTTCGAACCCAGGGGGCACTCCTACGAGCAGTACTTC. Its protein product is CASSFEPRGHSYEQYF.

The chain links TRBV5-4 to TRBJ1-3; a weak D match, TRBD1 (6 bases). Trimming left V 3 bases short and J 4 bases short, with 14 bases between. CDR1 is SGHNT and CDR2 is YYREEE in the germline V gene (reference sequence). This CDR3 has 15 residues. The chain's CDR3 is CASSYEQGLGNTIYF. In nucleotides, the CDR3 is TGTGCCAGCAGCTACGAACAGGGTTTGGGAAACACCATATATTTT.

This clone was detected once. CDR3 sequence reads: CASSSGTYGYTF. The CDR3 DNA is TGTGCCAGCAGTTCGGGGACCTATGGCTACACCTTC. The chain couples TRBV12-3 or TRBV12-4 to TRBJ1-2; D perhaps matches TRBD1 (5 bases). The CDR3 contains 12 residues. V was pared by 4 bases and J by 4 bases, with 7 bases between.

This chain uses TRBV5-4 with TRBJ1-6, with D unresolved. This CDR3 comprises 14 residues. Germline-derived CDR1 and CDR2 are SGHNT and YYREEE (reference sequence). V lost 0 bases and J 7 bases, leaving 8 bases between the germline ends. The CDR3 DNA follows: TGTGCCAGCAGCTTGGAGAGGCAAAATTCACCCCTCCACTTT. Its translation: CASSLERQNSPLHF.

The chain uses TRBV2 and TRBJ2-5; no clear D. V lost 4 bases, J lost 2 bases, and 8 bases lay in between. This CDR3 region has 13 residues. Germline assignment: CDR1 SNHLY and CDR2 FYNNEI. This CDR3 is CASSVLAQETQYF. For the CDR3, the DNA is TGTGCCAGCAGTGTCTTGGCACAAGAGACCCAGTACTTC. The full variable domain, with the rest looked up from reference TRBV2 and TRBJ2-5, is EPEVTQTPSHQVTQMGQEVILRCVPISNHLYFYWYRQILGQKVEFLVSFYNNEISEKSEIFDDQFSVERPDGSNFTLKIRSTKLEDSAMYFCASSVLAQETQYFGPGTRLLVL.

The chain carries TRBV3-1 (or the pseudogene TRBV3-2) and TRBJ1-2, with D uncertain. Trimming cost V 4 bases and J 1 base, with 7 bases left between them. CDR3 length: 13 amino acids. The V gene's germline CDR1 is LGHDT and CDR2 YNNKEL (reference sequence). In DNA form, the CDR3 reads TGTGCCAGCAGCCCAACGGGTAACTATGGCTACACCTTC. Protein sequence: CASSPTGNYGYTF.

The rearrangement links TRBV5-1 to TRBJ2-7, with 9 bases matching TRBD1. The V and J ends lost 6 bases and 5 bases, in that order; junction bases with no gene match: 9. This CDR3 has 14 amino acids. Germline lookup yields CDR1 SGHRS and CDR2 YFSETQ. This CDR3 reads CASNPPGQGHEQYF. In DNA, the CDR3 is TGCGCCAGCAACCCTCCGGGACAGGGCCACGAGCAGTACTTC.

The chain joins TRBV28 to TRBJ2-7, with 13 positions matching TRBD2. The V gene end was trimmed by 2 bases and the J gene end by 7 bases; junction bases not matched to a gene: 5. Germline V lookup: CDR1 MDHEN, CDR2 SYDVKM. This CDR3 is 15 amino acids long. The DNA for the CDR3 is TGTGCCAGCAGTTTACCACTAGCGGGAGGGCGGGAGCAGTACTTC. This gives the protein CASSLPLAGGREQYF.

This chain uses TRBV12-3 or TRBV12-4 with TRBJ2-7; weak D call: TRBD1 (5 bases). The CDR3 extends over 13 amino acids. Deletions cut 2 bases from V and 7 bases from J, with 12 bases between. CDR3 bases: TGTGCCAGCAGTTTAACCCCCAGGGAAGAGCAGTACTTC. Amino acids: CASSLTPREEQYF.

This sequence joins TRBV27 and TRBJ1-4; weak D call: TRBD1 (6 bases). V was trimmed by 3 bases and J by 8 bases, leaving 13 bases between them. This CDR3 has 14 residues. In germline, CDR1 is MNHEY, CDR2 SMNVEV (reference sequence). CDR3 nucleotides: TGTGCCAGCAGTTTTAACAGGGCAAAGGAAAAACTGTTTTTT. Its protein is CASSFNRAKEKLFF.

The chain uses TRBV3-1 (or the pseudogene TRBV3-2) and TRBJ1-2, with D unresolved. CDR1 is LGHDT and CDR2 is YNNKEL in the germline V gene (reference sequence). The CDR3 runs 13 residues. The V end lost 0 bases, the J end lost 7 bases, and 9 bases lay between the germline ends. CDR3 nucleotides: TGTGCCAGCAGCCAAGACGCTTACTTTGGCTACACCTTC. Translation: CASSQDAYFGYTF.

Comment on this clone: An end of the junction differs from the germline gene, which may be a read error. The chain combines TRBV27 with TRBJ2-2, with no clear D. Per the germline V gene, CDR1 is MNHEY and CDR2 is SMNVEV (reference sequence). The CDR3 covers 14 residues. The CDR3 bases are TGTGCCAGCTGTTTGCTTGGGAACACCGGGGAGCTGTTTTTT. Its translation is CASCLLGNTGELFF.

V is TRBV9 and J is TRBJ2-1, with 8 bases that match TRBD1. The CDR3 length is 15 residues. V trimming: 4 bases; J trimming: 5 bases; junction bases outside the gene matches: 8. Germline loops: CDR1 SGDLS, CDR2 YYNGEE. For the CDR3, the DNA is TGTGCCAGCAGCTCCCGGGACAGGCCCGACAATGAGCAGTTCTTC. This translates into CASSSRDRPDNEQFF.

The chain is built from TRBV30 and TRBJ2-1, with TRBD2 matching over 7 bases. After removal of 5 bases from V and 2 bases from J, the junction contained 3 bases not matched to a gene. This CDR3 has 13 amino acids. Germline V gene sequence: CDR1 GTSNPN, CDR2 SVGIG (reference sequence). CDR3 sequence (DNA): TGTGCCTGGGCGGGAGTGGCCTACAATGAGCAGTTCTTC. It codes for CAWAGVAYNEQFF. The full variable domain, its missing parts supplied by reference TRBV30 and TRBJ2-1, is SQTIHQWPATLVQPVGSPLSLECTVEGTSNPNLYWYRQAAGRGLQLLFYSVGIGQISSEVPQNLSASRPQDRQFILSSKKLLLSDSGFYLCAWAGVAYNEQFFGPGTRLTVL.

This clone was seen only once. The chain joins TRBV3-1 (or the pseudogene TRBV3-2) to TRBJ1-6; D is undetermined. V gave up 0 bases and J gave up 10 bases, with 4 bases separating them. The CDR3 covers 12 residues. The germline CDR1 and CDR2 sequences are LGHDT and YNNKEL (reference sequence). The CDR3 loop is CASSQDRSPLHF. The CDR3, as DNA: TGTGCCAGCAGCCAAGACAGGTCACCCCTCCACTTT.

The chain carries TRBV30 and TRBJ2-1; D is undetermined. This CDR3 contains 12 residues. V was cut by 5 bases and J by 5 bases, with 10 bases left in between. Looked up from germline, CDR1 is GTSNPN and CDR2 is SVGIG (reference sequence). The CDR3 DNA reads TGTGCCTGGGATCAGTCGGACAATGAGCAGTTCTTC. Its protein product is CAWDQSDNEQFF.

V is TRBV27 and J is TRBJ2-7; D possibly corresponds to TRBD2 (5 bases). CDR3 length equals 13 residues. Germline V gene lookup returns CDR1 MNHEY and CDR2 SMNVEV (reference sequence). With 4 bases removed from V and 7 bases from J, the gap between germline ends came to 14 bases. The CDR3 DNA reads TGTGCCAGCAGTTCGTTGGGCGCGGGTGAGCAGTACTTC. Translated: CASSSLGAGEQYF.

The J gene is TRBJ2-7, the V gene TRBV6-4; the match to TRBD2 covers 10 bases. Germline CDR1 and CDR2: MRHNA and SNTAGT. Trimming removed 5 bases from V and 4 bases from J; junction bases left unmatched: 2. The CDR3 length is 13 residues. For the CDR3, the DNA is TGTGCCAGCAGTCGGACTAGCGGTTACGAGCAGTACTTC. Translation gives CASSRTSGYEQYF.